These T cell receptor beta chains were read from a single sample in a study of shared clonotypes between healthy human individuals. Clones were read by immunoSEQ multiplex PCR, and TCRdb kept only the in-frame ones, dropping some. The table has around 2,000,000 clones, approximately 95% seen once. Specimen: naive CD8+ T cells sorted from blood. All receptors come from a man aged 18 to 30 in good health. The CDR3 runs from the conserved cysteine through the conserved F or W. The D gene is left open where the match is weak. Rows give clone size only sometimes, using once, few, many, or a class for an expanded clone.

>.|TRBJ2-3|TRBV7-2|TRBD2
TGTGCCAGCAGCCGGGGGACTAGTGTATTCACAGATACGCAGTATTTT
CASSRGTSVFTDTQYF
>few|TRBJ2-7|TRBV6-5|.
TGTGCCATCCAGCGAGAGGGGGGGAGCAGCTACGAGCAGTACTTC
CAIQREGGSSYEQYF
>.|TRBJ2-7|TRBV28|.
TGTGCCAGCAGTCACGTAGGTGGGGGCTTGGAGCAGTACTTC
CASSHVGGGLEQYF
>.|TRBJ1-2|TRBV10-3|TRBD1
TGTGCCATCAGTCCGGGACAGGGGCGTGAAGGCTACACCTTC
CAISPGQGREGYTF
>.|TRBJ2-1|TRBV13|.
TGTGCCAGCAGCTTAGAAAGCCACAATGAGCAGTTCTTC
CASSLESHNEQFF
>.|TRBJ2-1|TRBV5-4|.
TGTGCCAGTAGTTCTAGCAATGAGCAGTTCTTC
CASSSSNEQFF
>.|TRBJ1-1|TRBV6-5|.
TGTGCCAGCAGTTACTCAGGGGCAGGGGAAGCTTTCTTT
CASSYSGAGEAFF
>.|TRBJ2-1|TRBV7-9|.
TGTGCCAGCAGCTCCGGGACTTTATACAATGAGCAGTTCTTC
CASSSGTLYNEQFF
>once|TRBJ2-7|TRBV10-2|.
TGCGCCAGCAGTGAGTCAGGGGCTGTGTACGAGCAGTACTTC
CASSESGAVYEQYF
>.|TRBJ1-5|TRBV27|.
TGTGCCAGCAGTTTAGGAAGCAATCAGCCCCAGCATTTT
CASSLGSNQPQHF
>.|TRBJ2-7|TRBV27|TRBD1
TGTGCCAGCAGTCGCTACCGGGACAGTTTCTACGAGCAGTACTTC
CASSRYRDSFYEQYF
>.|TRBJ2-7|TRBV7-9|TRBD1
TGTGCCAGCAGCTTAGCACAGGGGAAAACCTACGAGCAGTACTTC
CASSLAQGKTYEQYF
>.|TRBJ2-1|TRBV6-6|.
TGTGCCAGCAGTCCCTCGCTATCCTACAATGAGCAGTTCTTC
CASSPSLSYNEQFF
>.|TRBJ1-6|TRBV7-2|TRBD1
TGTGCCAGCAGCTTAGGATTTGTGGGACAGGCAAATTCACCCCTCCACTTT
CASSLGFVGQANSPLHF
>once|TRBJ1-4|TRBV27|TRBD1
TGTGCCAGCAGTTCTCAGGGGGCGGATGAAAAACTGTTTTTT
CASSSQGADEKLFF
>.|TRBJ2-7|TRBV13|.
TGTGCCAGCACCATTGGAGCCGGGAACGAGCAGTACTTC
CASTIGAGNEQYF
>.|TRBJ1-4|TRBV27|.
TGTGCCAGCTCCCGCTCCACGGGCTTGGAAAAACTGTTTTTT
CASSRSTGLEKLFF
>once|TRBJ2-7|TRBV5-4|.
TGTGCCAGCAGCTTGGCCTCAGGGTACGAGCAGTACTTC
CASSLASGYEQYF
>.|TRBJ2-3|TRBV9|TRBD2
TGTGCCAGCAGCGTTACACCAACCAGCGGGGGAGATACGCAGTATTTT
CASSVTPTSGGDTQYF
>.|TRBJ2-7|TRBV13|TRBD2
TGTGCCAGCAGCTCACGGGCTAGCGGGACGGACGAGCAGTACTTC
CASSSRASGTDEQYF
>.|TRBJ2-5|TRBV6-5|.
TGTGCCAGCAGTTACGGAGGTGGACTTCAAGAGACCCAGTACTTC
CASSYGGGLQETQYF
>.|TRBJ2-1|TRBV7-2|.
TGTGCCAGCAGCTTAATTCCAGGGCGAAGTGAGCAGTTCTTC
CASSLIPGRSEQFF
>once|TRBJ2-5|TRBV9|.
TGTGCCAGCAGCGCGTCTAAGGGACTGCAAGAGACCCAGTACTTC
CASSASKGLQETQYF
>.|TRBJ2-7|TRBV6-1|.
TGTGCCAGCAGTCTTTACCGGGACCCCTCGGGCGAGCAGTACTTC
CASSLYRDPSGEQYF
>once|TRBJ2-1|TRBV11-1|.
TGTGCCAGCAGCTTGCCGGAGGGTTACAATGAGCAGTTCTTC
CASSLPEGYNEQFF
>.|TRBJ2-6|TRBV27|.
TGTGCCAGCAGTTCTGTATGGGTTCAGGACGTCCTGACTTTC
CASSSVWVQDVLTF
>.|TRBJ2-2|TRBV6-5|.
TGTGCCAGCAGTTACTCGTCAGTCGGGGAGCTGTTTTTT
CASSYSSVGELFF
>.|TRBJ2-2|TRBV5-1|.
TGCGCCAGCAGCTTGGAGGGCCCGCCCGGGGAGCTGTTTTTT
CASSLEGPPGELFF
>.|TRBJ1-1|TRBV4-1|TRBD1
TGCGCCAGCAGCCAAGAAGCACAGGGGGCGACTGAAGCTTTCTTT
CASSQEAQGATEAFF